This entry lists 17 T cell receptor beta chains sequenced from one sample in a study of blood T cells in healthy people across ages. Primed by a sample-barcoded 5' primer and a J-beta primer mix, a second PCR proceeded for roughly 7 to 12 cycles. TCRdb analysed the 5' RACE reads with MiXCR anew, one entry per CDR3 protein. The table records some 1.5 million distinct CDR3 sequences, roughly 30% of them present only once. The sequencing sample was made of blood. Receptors originate from a woman aged 30 to 39 in good health.

This clonotype was recorded a few times. The chain is built from TRBV6-5 and TRBJ2-5, with D perhaps TRBD2 (6 bases). In germline, CDR1 is MNHEY, CDR2 SVGAGI. This CDR3 spans 13 amino acids. Between the trimmed V and J ends, which lost 11 bases and 3 bases, there was a span of 16 bases. The DNA of the CDR3 is TGTGCCGACCCCAGGAGGGATAAAGAGACCCAGTACTTC. The encoded protein is CADPRRDKETQYF.

This clonotype has only a few counts. J is TRBJ1-2 and V is TRBV7-2; D is uncertain. The V gene's germline CDR1 is SGHTA and CDR2 FQGNSA. The CDR3 sequence is 14 residues long. Trimming shortened V by 4 bases and J by 7 bases, and 16 bases separated the two germline ends. Here the CDR3 DNA reads TGTGCCAGCAGCTCGGGCATCGCTCGAATTGGCTACACCTTC. It codes for CASSSGIARIGYTF.

The chain's CDR3 is CASLETDNSPLHF. In DNA form, the CDR3 reads TGTGCCTCCTTAGAGACAGATAATTCACCCCTCCACTTT. The chain joins TRBV2 to TRBJ1-6; a possible D gene is TRBD1 (5 bases). V was trimmed by 11 bases and J by 5 bases, leaving 13 bases between them. The CDR3 totals 13 residues. Germline CDR1 and CDR2: SNHLY and FYNNEI. Complete variable domain (other parts from reference TRBV2 and TRBJ1-6): EPEVTQTPSHQVTQMGQEVILRCVPISNHLYFYWYRQILGQKVEFLVSFYNNEISEKSEIFDDQFSVERPDGSNFTLKIRSTKLEDSAMYFCASLETDNSPLHFGNGTRLTVT.

This clonotype has more than one count but fewer than ten. J is TRBJ2-7 and V is TRBV6-5; TRBD1 aligns across 7 bases. From germline, CDR1 is MNHEY and CDR2 SVGAGI. The CDR3 is 15 amino acids. The ends lost 5 bases at V and 2 bases at J; junction bases unmatched: 9. The CDR3 is CASSGDSRQAYEQYF. The CDR3 nucleotides read TGTGCCAGCAGTGGGGACAGTCGACAGGCCTACGAGCAGTACTTC.

As to this clonotype: The junction differs from germline at one of its ends, possibly a read error. This chain uses TRBV5-5 with TRBJ2-3; D is possibly TRBD1 (5 bases). Germline V gene lookup returns CDR1 SGHKS and CDR2 YYEKEE (reference sequence). The CDR3 is 14 amino acids. This CDR3 reads CASTSRALADTRYF. The CDR3 region has the DNA TGTGCCAGCACCTCCAGGGCTTTGGCAGATACGCGGTATTTT.

The rearrangement links TRBV13 to TRBJ2-1; 10 positions match TRBD1. This CDR3 is 15 amino acids long. J was trimmed by 8 bases and V by 5 bases; bases with no gene match: 9. Germline V gene data show CDR1 as PRHDT and CDR2 as FYEKMQ (reference sequence). CDR3 DNA: TGTGCCAGCAGCCCGATAGGACAGGGGGACTATGAGCAGTTCTTC. The encoded protein is CASSPIGQGDYEQFF.

This clonotype was recorded a few times. The V and J genes are TRBV12-3 or TRBV12-4 and TRBJ1-2; D is unclear. CDR3 size: 13 residues. Between the trimmed V and J ends, which lost 8 bases and 4 bases, there was a span of 14 bases. The CDR3 nucleotides read TGTGCCAGCTCTCCCGCCCTTATCTATGGCTACACCTTC. Amino acid sequence: CASSPALIYGYTF.

This clonotype was detected only a few times. The chain recombines TRBV5-1 with TRBJ2-1, with D possibly being TRBD2 (5 bases). V shed 7 bases and J shed 4 bases, with 12 bases lying between them. Germline V gene data show CDR1 as SGHRS and CDR2 as YFSETQ. The CDR3 is 13 amino acids. Written as DNA, the CDR3 is TGCGCCAGCGGCCCCCGAGGGTACAATGAGCAGTTCTTC. Translation gives CASGPRGYNEQFF.

V and J are TRBV7-2 and TRBJ2-7; 8 bases line up with TRBD2. The CDR3 has 15 residues. V was clipped by 7 bases and J by 2 bases; unmatched bases: 10. Germline assignment: CDR1 SGHTA and CDR2 FQGNSA. The CDR3 region has the DNA TGTGCCAGCAAACGAGGGGCGGGGGGCCCCTACGAGCAGTACTTC. The encoded protein is CASKRGAGGPYEQYF.

Concerning this clonotype: A clone one base away is much larger, so this may be a read error. V is TRBV28 and J is TRBJ2-1, with 13 bases aligning to TRBD2. The CDR3 is 16 amino acids. Germline CDR1 MDHEN, CDR2 SYDVKM. The chain's CDR3 is CANSHWTSGGRDEQFF. For the CDR3, the DNA is TGTGCCAACAGTCACTGGACTAGCGGGGGTAGAGATGAGCAGTTCTTC.

The chain uses TRBV11-2 and TRBJ2-5, with 8 nucleotides matching TRBD1. The length of the CDR3 is 16 residues. V gave up 3 bases and J gave up 1 base; unmatched junction bases: 7. CDR1 is SGHAT, CDR2 FQNNGV, per germline. The DNA of the CDR3 is TGTGCCAGCAGCTTCCCGGACAGGGCAGGCCAAGAGACCCAGTACTTC. It specifies CASSFPDRAGQETQYF. Supplemented by reference TRBV11-2 and TRBJ2-5, the full variable domain reads EAGVAQSPRYKIIEKRQSVAFWCNPISGHATLYWYQQILGQGPKLLIQFQNNGVVDDSQLPKDRFSAERLKGVDSTLKIQPAKLEDSAVYLCASSFPDRAGQETQYFGPGTRLLVL.

Regarding this clonotype: At one end, the junction sequence differs from germline, possibly due to a read error. The chain recombines TRBV7-6 with TRBJ2-7; 7 positions match TRBD2. Per germline, CDR1 SGHVS and CDR2 FNYEAQ. There are 13 residues in the CDR3. The CDR3 DNA reads as TGTGCCATCAGCCGGAGGGAGGGCTACGAGCAGTACTTC. Protein: CAISRREGYEQYF.

The gene calls are TRBV7-9 and TRBJ2-7; possibly TRBD2 for D (5 bases). Germline V gene lookup returns CDR1 SEHNR and CDR2 FQNEAQ (reference sequence). The CDR3 totals 12 residues. Trimming removed 6 bases from V and 5 bases from J, with 11 bases in between. The DNA for the CDR3 is TGTGCCAGCAGATTGGACTGGCACGAGCAGTACTTC. Protein sequence: CASRLDWHEQYF.

This clonotype turned up a few times. The chain uses TRBV5-1 and TRBJ1-5; no firm D call. CDR1 and CDR2 (germline): SGHRS, YFSETQ. V dropped 0 bases and J dropped 5 bases, with 12 bases sitting between them. The CDR3 consists of 15 residues. CDR3 DNA sequence: TGCGCCAGCAGCTTGGGACCGGGGTACGATCAGCCCCAGCATTTT. Translation gives CASSLGPGYDQPQHF.

Details on this clonotype: The junction departs from germline at one end; a sequencing error may be responsible. The chain recombines TRBV24-1 with TRBJ2-1; 7 positions match TRBD1. This CDR3 is built from 16 residues. CDR1 KGHDR and CDR2 SFDVKD come from the germline V gene. The CDR3 nucleotides read TGTGCCACCAGTGATTCGGGACAGCCAAACTACGATGAGCAGTTCTTC. Translation gives CATSDSGQPNYDEQFF.

This clonotype was counted at least ten times. The genes are TRBV20-1 and TRBJ2-1; 8 bases fit TRBD2. This CDR3 contains 16 residues. Germline assignment: CDR1 DFQATT and CDR2 SNEGSKA (reference sequence). The V and J ends lost 6 bases and 3 bases, in that order; junction bases with no gene match: 13. CDR3 DNA sequence: TGCAGTGCCCAACACCCGGGGACTAGTTTCTACAATGAGCAGTTCTTC. Translating it yields CSAQHPGTSFYNEQFF.

This clonotype was picked up a small number of times. This chain joins TRBV29-1 and TRBJ1-1, with no clear D. The ends were cut back, 5 bases at V and 4 bases at J, with 14 bases in the middle. This CDR3 has 13 residues. Germline-derived CDR1 and CDR2 are SQVTM and ANQGSEA. The CDR3 DNA is TGCAGCGTTTTCCACACACCCCTCACTGAAGCTTTCTTT. This encodes CSVFHTPLTEAFF.